This T cell receptor beta chain emerged from a study of identical twins. Template switching added a universal primer site; cDNA carried unique molecular identifiers. TCRdb reprocessed the 5' RACE reads with MiXCR, giving one entry per CDR3 protein. The sample has about 1.7 million distinct CDR3 sequences; under 35% are singletons. As regards this clonotype: Its antigen is as yet unknown.

Overall study results and limits: Out-of-frame beta sequences exhibited a weaker degree of excess twin sharing. Excess low generation probability was seen in twin-shared out-of-frame alpha sequences. The conclusions drew on cross-sectional statistical analysis instead of tracking the same donors.

This CDR3 comprises 15 residues. V lost 7 bases to trimming and J lost 5 bases; unmatched junction nucleotides: 5. This sequence was found in a newborn girl in good health. Sequenced input: cord blood. V is TRBV12-3 or TRBV12-4 and J is TRBJ2-3; 14 bases match TRBD2. In nucleotides, the CDR3 is TGTGCCAGCACCCGACTAGCGGGGGGGGTAGATACGCAGTATTTT. Amino acids: CASTRLAGGVDTQYF.